Below are 10 T cell receptor beta chains sequenced from a single sample in a study of tumor and adjacent non-tumor tissue in lung cancer. The library came from three nested PCR rounds adapted from ARM-PCR protocols. TCRdb reanalysed the multiplex PCR reads using MiXCR and keeps one entry per CDR3 protein. The sample includes around 71,000 distinct CDR3 sequences, roughly two thirds of them seen just once. The template was RNA from unsorted bulk tissue. Sequenced: lung tumor tissue. Receptor source: a woman aged 40-49 years with non-small cell lung cancer.

V usage is TRBV20-1 and J usage is TRBJ2-7; D might be TRBD2 (6 bases). TRBJ2-1 matches the DNA end more closely, so the J call is doubtful. Germline loops: CDR1 DFQATT, CDR2 SNEGSKA (reference sequence). The CDR3 loop spans 11 amino acids. The CDR3 here is CSAGGNYEQFF. The CDR3 DNA follows: TGCAGTGCTGGCGGGAACTACGAGCAGTTCTTC.

For this clonotype: Relative to the germline gene, one junction end is altered; a read error may explain this. The V call is TRBV6-1, the J call TRBJ2-7, with D possibly being TRBD2 (6 bases). The CDR3 contains 14 residues. The germline V gene encodes CDR1 MNHNS and CDR2 SASEGT. The CDR3 reads CPSSIADNSYEQYF. The CDR3 DNA is TGTCCCAGCTCCATAGCGGACAACTCCTACGAGCAGTACTTC.

Notes on this clonotype: Because the CDR3 is missing its conserved closing phenylalanine or tryptophan, this is likely a read error. This chain links TRBV7-8 with TRBJ1-5; possibly TRBD1 for D (5 bases). V was trimmed by 1 base and J by 9 bases, leaving 13 bases between them. Germline V lookup: CDR1 SGHVS, CDR2 FQNEAQ. This CDR3 spans 14 amino acids. CDR3 DNA sequence: TGTGCCAGCAGCTTAGGGGGGGTAGCGGGGCCCCAGCATTTG. Translating it yields CASSLGGVAGPQHL.

As concerns this clonotype: Because the CDR3 is missing its conserved closing phenylalanine or tryptophan, this is likely a read error. The chain couples TRBV6-5 to TRBJ2-5; D possibly matches TRBD1 or TRBD2 (5 bases each). The germline V and J ends were trimmed by 4 bases and 5 bases, with 17 bases remaining between them. The CDR3 has 15 residues. Per germline, CDR1 MNHEY and CDR2 SVGAGI. CDR3 DNA sequence: TGTGCCAGCAGTTTACAAGGGGTTCGCGGGGAGACCCAGTACCTC. Translating gives CASSLQGVRGETQYL.

This chain joins TRBV6-2 or TRBV6-3 and TRBJ2-1; D gene uncertain. Germline values: CDR1 MNHEY, CDR2 SVGEGT. With 6 bases removed from V and 10 bases from J, the gap between germline ends came to 10 bases. The CDR3 is 11 residues long. In nucleotides, the CDR3 is TGTGCCAGCAGCTTGGTCAACGAGCAGTTCTTC. It encodes CASSLVNEQFF.

This clonotype came up once. Without the conserved terminal phenylalanine or tryptophan, this CDR3 likely stems from a read error. The chain joins TRBV6-7 to TRBJ1-6; 7 bases map to TRBD1. TRBV6-7 is placed among ORFs of uncertain function. The CDR3 has 16 amino acids. The CDR3: CASGYLDRVGSSPLHS. CDR3 nucleotide sequence: TGTGCCAGCGGTTACCTCGACAGGGTAGGAAGCTCACCCCTCCACTCT.

As concerns this clonotype: A junction boundary mismatches the germline segment, possibly from a read error. V gene TRBV4-2 combines with J gene TRBJ2-7, with 8 bases identical to TRBD2. The CDR3 extends over 19 amino acids. The V gene's germline CDR1 is LGHNA and CDR2 YNFKEQ. CDR3: CASSQDQGGGPTLAYGQCF. The CDR3 DNA reads as TGTGCCAGCAGCCAAGATCAGGGCGGGGGGCCCACCTTAGCCTACGGGCAGTGCTTC.

Comment on this clonotype: The junction and the germline gene differ at one end; a read error may be behind it. The chain employs TRBV20-1 and TRBJ2-3; perhaps TRBD2 as D (6 bases). The germline gives CDR1 DFQATT, CDR2 SNEGSKA (reference sequence). The CDR3 contains 12 residues. The chain's CDR3 is CGAPGATDMQYF. DNA of the CDR3: TGCGGTGCCCCGGGAGCAACAGATATGCAGTATTTT.

For this clonotype: A much more abundant neighbour one base away suggests this may be a read error. The J gene is TRBJ2-1, the V gene TRBV28; 7 nucleotides align to TRBD1. The V segment lost 6 bases and the J segment 6 bases; nucleotides outside the gene matches: 11. The CDR3 is 15 residues long. CDR1 is MDHEN and CDR2 is SYDVKM in the germline V gene. CDR3 sequence: CASRAWTGSFNEQFF. In DNA, the CDR3 is TGTGCCAGCAGGGCTTGGACAGGTTCTTTCAATGAGCAGTTCTTC.

V and J are TRBV5-1 and TRBJ1-1, with D hard to call. Germline CDR1 and CDR2: SGHRS and YFSETQ. V lost 5 bases and J lost 6, with 17 bases in between. The CDR3 consists of 14 residues. For the CDR3, the DNA is TGCGCCAGCAGATCATCCAGTGTTCTTGCTGAAGCTTTCTTT. Amino acid sequence: CASRSSSVLAEAFF.